This section outlines one TCR beta chain sequence together with its context. This clonotype is categorized as medium-sized (0.01 to 0.1%). Its specific antigen is unknown. No per-base quality is available; no much larger clone lies one base away. From the cysteine through the phenylalanine, the CDR3 covers 13 amino acids. Solely the CDR3 DNA is kept, with 39 bases framed from the first base. The junction shows trimming of 0 bases on V and 1 base on J, plus 6 bases between the germline ends. From the germline V gene, CDR1 is SQVTM and CDR2 is ANQGSEA. Receptor libraries were prepared by RT-PCR. Sequencing was performed on an Illumina MiSeq. TCRdb took the public reads, trimmed them with fastp at Q25, ran MiXCR for clone calling and kept in-frame beta chains. One record per CDR3 amino acid sequence lists the most common genes and DNA. This sample gives hundreds of distinct CDR3 sequences in total; approximately 8% of them show up just once. The ten biggest clones cover around 30% of the sample.

The sample is drawn from a study of immune reconstitution after stem cell transplant in scleroderma (dated by TCRdb to about 2017). Sampling took place before or after autologous hematopoietic stem cell transplantation (not recorded which). The sequence joins TRBV29-1 to TRBJ1-2; the D gene is not confidently resolved. The receptor was derived from a male donor with systemic sclerosis. The DNA sequence reads TGCAGCGTTGAAGAGGGAAATAACTATGGCTACACCTTC. Translated, this is CSVEEGNNYGYTF.